The T cell receptor beta chain described here comes from a study of tumor-infiltrating lymphocytes in primary liver carcinoma. RNA isolated from unsorted whole blood supplied the blood RNA, with germline DNA also extracted. This clonotype has a single count. The CDR3 carries no conserved terminal phenylalanine or tryptophan, so it likely arises from a read error. V gave up 6 bases and J gave up 0 bases; unmatched junction bases: 4. The CDR3 is 14 amino acids. TCR beta cDNA was prepared out of 450 to 500 ng total RNA by means of a constant-region primer. Libraries covering TCR beta were generated through three nested multiplex PCR rounds (using a slightly modified ARM-PCR). TRBV1-TRBV30 forward primers and a C-beta reverse primer were used in the first two PCR rounds, which each ran for about 9 cycles. TCRdb reanalysed the multiplex PCR reads using MiXCR and keeps one entry per CDR3 protein. The top ten clones hold approximately 9% of a sample with some 320,000 distinct CDR3 sequences, about 60% of them seen once.

The chain combines TRBV12-3 or TRBV12-4 with TRBJ1-1, with 7 bases matching TRBD1. The TCR was taken from a middle-aged man with primary liver carcinoma and hepatitis B virus infection. The sequenced sample was peripheral blood. The CDR3 reads CASRWGQLNTEAFL. The CDR3 DNA reads TGTGCCAGCAGATGGGGACAGTTGAACACTGAAGCTTTCTTA.